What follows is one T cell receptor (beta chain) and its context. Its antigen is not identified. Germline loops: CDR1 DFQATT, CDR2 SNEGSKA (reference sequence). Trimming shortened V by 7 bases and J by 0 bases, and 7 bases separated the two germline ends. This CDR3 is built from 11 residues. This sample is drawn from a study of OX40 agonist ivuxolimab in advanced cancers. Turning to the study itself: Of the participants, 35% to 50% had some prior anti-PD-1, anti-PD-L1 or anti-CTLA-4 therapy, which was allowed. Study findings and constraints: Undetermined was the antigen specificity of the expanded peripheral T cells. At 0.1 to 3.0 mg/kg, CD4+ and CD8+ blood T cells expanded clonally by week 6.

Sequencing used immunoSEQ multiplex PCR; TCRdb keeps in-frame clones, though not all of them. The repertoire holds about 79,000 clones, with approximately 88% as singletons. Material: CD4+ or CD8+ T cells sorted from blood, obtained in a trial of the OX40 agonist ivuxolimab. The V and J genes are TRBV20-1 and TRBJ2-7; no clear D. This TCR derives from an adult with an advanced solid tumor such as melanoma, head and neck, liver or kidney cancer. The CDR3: CSGRNSYEQYF. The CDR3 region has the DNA TGCAGTGGGCGGAACTCCTACGAGCAGTACTTC.